The 26 T cell receptor beta chains below were found in one sample sequenced in a study of cytomegalovirus exposure and HLA in healthy donors. The PCR contained 60 Vbeta and 13 Jbeta primers. Only in-frame clones appear in the TCRdb table, and some are missing; sequencing was by immunoSEQ multiplex PCR. The data show 100,000 to 120,000 clones, 76% seen once. Sequenced: PBMCs. Receptors originate from a man in his thirties or forties in good health and CMV-seropositive.

CDR3 residues: CAWSFQDQETQYF. The CDR3 DNA reads TGTGCCTGGAGTTTCCAGGATCAAGAGACCCAGTACTTC. The chain links TRBV30 to TRBJ2-5; unclear D gene. This CDR3 region has 13 residues. Trimming took 2 bases from V and 2 from J, leaving 9 bases between them. CDR1 and CDR2 from the germline V gene are GTSNPN and SVGIG (reference sequence).

The chain has TRBV2 and TRBJ1-5; no definite D call. In germline, CDR1 is SNHLY, CDR2 FYNNEI. With 3 bases removed from V and 2 bases from J, the gap between germline ends came to 8 bases. This CDR3 has 14 residues. The CDR3: CASSDVSGNQPQHF. CDR3 DNA: TGTGCCAGCAGTGACGTGTCGGGCAATCAGCCCCAGCATTTT. Full variable domain (rest looked up from reference TRBV2 and TRBJ1-5): EPEVTQTPSHQVTQMGQEVILRCVPISNHLYFYWYRQILGQKVEFLVSFYNNEISEKSEIFDDQFSVERPDGSNFTLKIRSTKLEDSAMYFCASSDVSGNQPQHFGDGTRLSIL.

As for this clone: Other nucleotide sequences in the sample specify the same CDR3. The J gene is TRBJ2-3, the V gene TRBV4-3; possibly TRBD2 for D (7 bases). Per germline, CDR1 LGHNA and CDR2 YSLEER. V gave up 0 bases and J gave up 2 bases, with 12 bases separating them. CDR3 length: 16 residues. The CDR3 region is CASSQDRGGVTDTQYF. The DNA for the CDR3 is TGCGCCAGCAGCCAAGATCGAGGGGGGGTCACAGATACGCAGTATTTT.

This clone was detected only a few times. This sequence joins TRBV5-6 and TRBJ2-3; 9 bases line up with TRBD1. V was clipped by 4 bases and J by 3 bases; unmatched bases: 6. This CDR3 spans 15 amino acids. CDR1 is SGHDT and CDR2 is YYEEEE in the germline V gene. CDR3 in DNA: TGTGCCAGCAGCGTGTGGGACAGGGAGACAGATACGCAGTATTTT. Translation: CASSVWDRETDTQYF.

This clone was counted a single time. The rearrangement links TRBV19 to TRBJ1-1; no definite D call. In germline, CDR1 is LNHDA, CDR2 SQIVND (reference sequence). The CDR3 has 13 residues. Deletions cut 7 bases from V and 1 base from J, with 10 bases between. DNA of the CDR3: TGTGCCAGTAACCGGGATGGGAACACTGAAGCTTTCTTT. Amino acids: CASNRDGNTEAFF.

This rearrangement joins TRBV7-9 to TRBJ1-2; D remains unclear. This CDR3 is 14 amino acids long. Germline V gene lookup returns CDR1 SEHNR and CDR2 FQNEAQ (reference sequence). Deletions cut 3 bases from V and 3 bases from J, with 11 bases between. As DNA, the CDR3 is TGTGCCAGCAGCTTTGCGGGTTGGGACTATGGCTACACCTTC. Its translation: CASSFAGWDYGYTF.

The rearrangement joins TRBV6-1 to TRBJ1-5; D uncertain. V lost 2 bases and J lost 2, with 19 bases in between. The CDR3 consists of 18 residues. Germline CDR1 reads MNHNS; CDR2 reads SASEGT. CDR3: CASSEPPTVVAGNQPQHF. The CDR3 region has the DNA TGTGCCAGCAGTGAACCGCCTACGGTTGTAGCTGGCAATCAGCCCCAGCATTTT.

The chain recombines TRBV2 with TRBJ2-7, with D maybe TRBD1 (5 bases). V was cut by 6 bases and J by 9 bases, with 18 bases left in between. This CDR3 region has 13 residues. Looked up from germline, CDR1 is SNHLY and CDR2 is FYNNEI. Here the CDR3 DNA reads TGTGCCAGCAGGGATCCTATACAGGACCCGCAGTACTTC. Its translation: CASRDPIQDPQYF.

In this sample, this clone turned up a few times. The V call is TRBV29-1, the J call TRBJ1-1, with 8 nucleotides matching TRBD1. V lost 6 bases to trimming and J lost 1 base; unmatched junction nucleotides: 4. There are 13 residues in the CDR3. Germline CDR1 and CDR2: SQVTM and ANQGSEA. In nucleotides, the CDR3 is TGCAGCGTAGACAGGGGTGGGAACACTGAAGCTTTCTTT. The encoded protein is CSVDRGGNTEAFF. The whole variable domain, remainder taken from reference TRBV29-1 and TRBJ1-1, is SAVISQKPSRDICQRGTSLTIQCQVDSQVTMMFWYRQQPGQSLTLIATANQGSEATYESGFVIDKFPISRPNLTFSTLTVSNMSPEDSSIYLCSVDRGGNTEAFFGQGTRLTVV.

The CDR3 reads CASSSGRRDRAYEQYF. CDR3 nucleotide sequence: TGTGCCAGCAGCTCAGGGCGCAGGGACAGGGCCTACGAGCAGTACTTC. J is TRBJ2-7 and V is TRBV7-9; TRBD1 agrees at 9 bases. The CDR3 loop spans 16 amino acids. V shed 4 bases and J 2 bases; nucleotides not matched to a gene: 9. Germline V gives CDR1 SEHNR, CDR2 FQNEAQ (reference sequence).

This chain links TRBV28 with TRBJ2-1, with 8 bases fitting TRBD2. CDR1 and CDR2 from the germline V gene are MDHEN and SYDVKM. J was trimmed by 7 bases and V by 6 bases; bases with no gene match: 11. The CDR3 is 15 residues long. CDR3: CASSTSGQTPNEQFF. The CDR3 nucleotides read TGTGCCAGCAGCACTAGCGGCCAAACTCCGAATGAGCAGTTCTTC.

This chain connects TRBV6-1 to TRBJ1-3, with TRBD1 identical over 9 bases. This CDR3 spans 15 amino acids. With 2 bases clipped from V and 4 bases from J, the junction kept 3 bases outside the gene matches. Germline V gene data show CDR1 as MNHNS and CDR2 as SASEGT. CDR3 bases: TGTGCCAGCAGTGAACTTACAGGGGGCGGAAACACCATATATTTT. This translates into CASSELTGGGNTIYF.

This chain joins TRBV28 and TRBJ2-2; 8 bases are a match to TRBD1. This CDR3 spans 14 amino acids. With 7 bases clipped from V and 1 base from J, the junction kept 2 bases outside the gene matches. The germline gives CDR1 MDHEN, CDR2 SYDVKM. CDR3 in amino acids: CASIGTGNTGELFF. In DNA, the CDR3 is TGTGCCAGCATTGGGACAGGGAACACCGGGGAGCTGTTTTTT.

This chain joins TRBV7-2 and TRBJ2-7; TRBD2 matches 12 bases. V was pared by 4 bases and J by 0 bases, with 4 bases of the junction left unmatched. The CDR3 is 16 residues long. CDR1 and CDR2 from the germline V gene are SGHTA and FQGNSA. In nucleotides, the CDR3 is TGTGCCAGCAGCTCCCGGACTAGCGGGGCCTCCTACGAGCAGTACTTC. Encoded protein: CASSSRTSGASYEQYF.

The rearrangement joins TRBV7-2 to TRBJ1-1; D is undetermined. Trimming took 5 bases from V and 5 from J, leaving 12 bases between them. This CDR3 is 13 amino acids long. Germline V gene data show CDR1 as SGHTA and CDR2 as FQGNSA. The CDR3 coding sequence is TGTGCCAGCAGCGCCCAGGTTAATACTGAAGCTTTCTTT. It specifies CASSAQVNTEAFF.

The chain uses TRBV9 and TRBJ2-3; D is unresolved. V gave up 3 bases and J gave up 2 bases, with 4 bases separating them. CDR1 SGDLS and CDR2 YYNGEE come from the germline V gene. The CDR3 loop spans 12 amino acids. This CDR3 is CASSGYTDTQYF. In DNA, the CDR3 is TGTGCCAGCAGCGGCTACACAGATACGCAGTATTTT.

The rearrangement uses TRBV6-1 and TRBJ2-7; no clear D. The CDR3 has 12 residues. Germline V gene sequence: CDR1 MNHNS, CDR2 SASEGT. V was pared by 5 bases and J by 2 bases, with 7 bases between. The CDR3 DNA follows: TGTGCCAGCAGTTATCCCGCCTACGAGCAGTACTTC. Protein product: CASSYPAYEQYF.

The V gene is TRBV4-3, the J gene TRBJ1-2, with TRBD1 matching over 9 bases. CDR1 is LGHNA, CDR2 YSLEER, per germline. V gave up 3 bases and J gave up 5 bases; unmatched junction bases: 7. The CDR3 is made up of 15 amino acids. The CDR3 loop is CASSQSGTGTYGYTF. The CDR3 DNA reads TGCGCCAGCAGCCAGTCCGGGACAGGGACGTATGGCTACACCTTC.

This clone occurred once. This CDR3 is CASSPDRDYGYTF. DNA of the CDR3: TGTGCCAGCAGCCCGGACAGGGACTATGGCTACACCTTC. The rearrangement joins TRBV7-9 to TRBJ1-2; 8 bases map to TRBD1. CDR3 length: 13 amino acids. Trimming removed 5 bases from V and 3 bases from J; junction bases left unmatched: 2. The V gene's germline CDR1 is SEHNR and CDR2 FQNEAQ (reference sequence). The whole variable domain, remainder taken from reference TRBV7-9 and TRBJ1-2, is DTGVSQNPRHKITKRGQNVTFRCDPISEHNRLYWYRQTLGQGPEFLTYFQNEAQLEKSRLLSDRFSAERPKGSFSTLEIQRTEQGDSAMYLCASSPDRDYGYTFGSGTRLTVV.

The chain carries TRBV30 and TRBJ2-7; TRBD1 agrees at 11 bases. The trim removed 3 bases at V and 3 bases at J, leaving 1 base unmatched. This CDR3 spans 13 amino acids. Germline values: CDR1 GTSNPN, CDR2 SVGIG (reference sequence). The CDR3, as DNA: TGTGCCTGGAGGGGGACAGGGGGCTACGAGCAGTACTTC. Its translation: CAWRGTGGYEQYF.

This chain links TRBV2 with TRBJ1-3; 11 nucleotides match TRBD1. This CDR3 region has 16 residues. Germline trimming cut 6 bases from V and 4 bases from J; bases unmatched to any gene: 8. The V gene's germline CDR1 is SNHLY and CDR2 FYNNEI. CDR3 in DNA: TGTGCCAGCAGCGACGGACAGGGGGCGCCCGGAAACACCATATATTTT. It codes for CASSDGQGAPGNTIYF.

This clone was detected a few times. The CDR3 DNA follows: TGTGCCAGCAGTTTCTGGGTAGGGCGGGTTGGCTACACCTTC. This gives the protein CASSFWVGRVGYTF. The rearrangement links TRBV28 to TRBJ1-2; D remains unclear. The CDR3 loop spans 14 amino acids. Germline V CDR1 and CDR2: MDHEN, SYDVKM. Trimming stripped 3 bases from V and 7 bases from J, with 15 bases between.

V gene TRBV5-4 combines with J gene TRBJ2-5; 8 bases line up with TRBD1. With 4 bases clipped from V and 4 bases from J, the junction kept 6 bases outside the gene matches. CDR1 SGHNT and CDR2 YYREEE come from the germline V gene (reference sequence). The CDR3 covers 14 residues. The CDR3 spells CASSVTGAGETQYF. Here the CDR3 DNA reads TGTGCCAGCAGCGTGACAGGGGCCGGAGAGACCCAGTACTTC.

The rearrangement links TRBV7-8 to TRBJ1-5, with 10 bases that match TRBD1. Germline V gene sequence: CDR1 SGHVS, CDR2 FQNEAQ. The CDR3 is 19 residues long. The junction had 18 bases not matched to a gene; V was cut back by 5 bases and J by 5 bases. Here the CDR3 reads CASSGRDRGYRGGHQPQHF. CDR3 nucleotides: TGTGCCAGCAGCGGCCGGGACAGGGGATATCGGGGCGGTCATCAGCCCCAGCATTTT.

DNA of the CDR3: TGTGCCAGCACCACAGAGGGACAGGGGAACAATCAGCCCCAGCATTTT. Its translation is CASTTEGQGNNQPQHF. J is TRBJ1-5 and V is TRBV2; the match to TRBD1 covers 10 bases. This CDR3 is built from 16 residues. Germline V gene data show CDR1 as SNHLY and CDR2 as FYNNEI. Trimming cost V 7 bases and J 3 bases; bases outside gene matches: 9. The full variable domain, completed using reference TRBV2 and TRBJ1-5, is EPEVTQTPSHQVTQMGQEVILRCVPISNHLYFYWYRQILGQKVEFLVSFYNNEISEKSEIFDDQFSVERPDGSNFTLKIRSTKLEDSAMYFCASTTEGQGNNQPQHFGDGTRLSIL.

CDR3 in amino acids: CAWSTQTEQYF. For the CDR3, the DNA is TGTGCCTGGAGTACACAGACCGAGCAGTACTTC. The chain recombines TRBV30 with TRBJ2-5, with D hard to call. The end of the DNA fits TRBJ2-7 better, so the J call may be wrong. The CDR3 sequence is 11 residues long. CDR1 and CDR2 (germline): GTSNPN, SVGIG (reference sequence).